This T cell receptor (beta chain) was found in a study of identifying expanded T cells in peripheral blood. No infections or other immune events were documented during collection. Broader study findings: Approximately 2-week clone count variance significantly increased as total template count grew.

Generated by immunoSEQ multiplex PCR, the TCRdb table keeps only in-frame clones and is missing some. The repertoire holds 75,000 to 90,000 clones, with roughly 89% as singletons. The CDR3 has 15 residues. Of note for this clone: Antigen: not known.

The specimen was blood. The clonotype originates from a person aged 18 to 70 in good health. The V gene is TRBV21-1, the J gene TRBJ2-3. TRBV21-1 is termed a pseudogene. CDR3 in DNA: TGTGCCAGCCGACAAAGGGCTGAGAGAACAGATACGCAGTATTTT. Its protein product is CASRQRAERTDTQYF.